This TCR beta chain was captured in a study of cytomegalovirus exposure and HLA in healthy donors. Primers: 60 Vbeta forward and 13 Jbeta reverse. Sequencing was performed with immunoSEQ multiplex PCR; in TCRdb, only in-frame clones are kept and a portion is missing. The sample lists approximately 180,000 clones, 70% to 85% seen once, with about 4% in the top ten. V shed 1 base and J 2 bases; nucleotides not matched to a gene: 1. Germline V CDR1 and CDR2: SGHRS, YFSETQ. The CDR3 consists of 15 residues. This clone has just a few counts. Its antigen is unknown. Study results and caveats: Some V segments, including TRBV6-2 and TRBV6-3, were excluded as indistinguishable.

The TCR sequence derives from a woman aged 55-70 years in good health and CMV-seropositive. The sequenced sample was PBMCs. This chain joins TRBV5-1 and TRBJ2-3, with TRBD2 identical over 10 bases. In nucleotides, the CDR3 is TGCGCCAGCAGCTTGACTAGCGGGAACACAGATACGCAGTATTTT. This gives the protein CASSLTSGNTDTQYF. The full variable domain, its missing parts supplied by reference TRBV5-1 and TRBJ2-3, is KAGVTQTPRYLIKTRGQQVTLSCSPISGHRSVSWYQQTPGQGLQFLFEYFSETQRNKGNFPGRFSGRQFSNSRSEMNVSTLELGDSALYLCASSLTSGNTDTQYFGPGTRLTVL.